These T cell receptor beta chains were read from a single sample in a study of blood T cell repertoires in COVID-19. Libraries were prepared by immunoSEQ multiplex PCR; TCRdb keeps only in-frame clonotypes and omits some of them. Seen here are 200,000 to 300,000 clones, 81% observed once, and the top ten hold around 7.5%. The sequenced sample was peripheral blood. The receptor set was obtained from a woman of 80 years or more with COVID-19, enrolled during active disease. Each CDR3 is given with its conserved first and last residue. Fields, in order: clone size, V gene, J gene, CDR3 protein. Clone sizes are given selectively: once, few, many, or a class where the clone is expanded.

size: -
V: TRBV7-3
J: TRBJ2-3
CDR3: CASSPTRTTDTQYF

size: once
V: TRBV7-9
J: TRBJ1-4
CDR3: CASSRPTGSEKLFF

size: -
V: TRBV9
J: TRBJ2-7
CDR3: CASSVARDLAGRNEQYF

size: -
V: TRBV7-2
J: TRBJ1-2
CDR3: CASSLGTLYYGYTF

size: -
V: TRBV20-1
J: TRBJ2-1
CDR3: CSAPSGPEQFF

size: once
V: TRBV2
J: TRBJ2-7
CDR3: CASKEPGGFDEQYF

size: -
V: TRBV2
J: TRBJ1-1
CDR3: CATAPRGTEAFF

size: -
V: TRBV28
J: TRBJ2-2
CDR3: CASSNYGTGKNTGELFF

size: -
V: TRBV27
J: TRBJ1-6
CDR3: CASSPRTGVSPLHF

size: -
V: TRBV29-1
J: TRBJ2-1
CDR3: CSVERGLASSYNEQFF

size: -
V: TRBV5-1
J: TRBJ2-3
CDR3: CASSLDPSGAPDTQYF

size: -
V: TRBV5-1
J: TRBJ1-1
CDR3: CASSMTTALTEAFF

size: few
V: TRBV12-5
J: TRBJ2-5
CDR3: CASGRDYQETQYF

size: -
V: TRBV6-5
J: TRBJ1-5
CDR3: CASSYGGKGQPQHF

size: -
V: TRBV18
J: TRBJ1-2
CDR3: CASSPTGTPNYGYTF

size: -
V: TRBV15
J: TRBJ2-1
CDR3: CATSTGGEGYNEQFF

size: -
V: TRBV5-6
J: TRBJ1-1
CDR3: CASSSRQGGKTFF

size: -
V: TRBV2
J: TRBJ1-2
CDR3: CASSLQATNYGYTF

size: -
V: TRBV10-3
J: TRBJ1-4
CDR3: CAISESGPTNEKLFF

size: few
V: TRBV6-5
J: TRBJ1-1
CDR3: CASSLRVRDTEAFF

size: -
V: TRBV7-2
J: TRBJ2-2
CDR3: CASSLAGLWTGELFF

size: few
V: TRBV7-3
J: TRBJ2-2
CDR3: CASSSSTGELFF

size: few
V: TRBV11-2
J: TRBJ1-1
CDR3: CASSLPTGWTEAFF

size: -
V: TRBV10-3
J: TRBJ1-2
CDR3: CAISAGTGSYGYTF

size: once
V: TRBV27
J: TRBJ2-2
CDR3: CASSFRMAGGRVGELFF

size: many
V: TRBV7-9
J: TRBJ2-1
CDR3: CASSLDTGAYNEQFF

size: -
V: TRBV4-1
J: TRBJ2-2
CDR3: CASRGGAANTGELFF

size: -
V: TRBV11-2
J: TRBJ2-5
CDR3: CASSLDLAGGQKTQYF